One T cell receptor (beta chain) is described in this entry. Its recognized antigen is unknown. No base qualities exist here, and no much larger clone lies one base off it. The collaborating institutions used their own protocols to collect whole blood in K2EDTA tubes. Collaborator samples were shipped for TCRbeta analysis as frozen whole blood, isolated PBMCs, or DNA extracted from either sample type. The immunoSEQ Assay, a bias-controlled multiplex PCR, was used to amplify TCRbeta CDR3 regions from genomic DNA. The paper's processing steps were these. The number of nucleated cells in each sample was estimated from the amplification of reference gene primers within the assay. To quantify the absolute abundance of each unique TCRbeta CDR3 rearrangement, sequence reads were collapsed and filtered. For each sample, productive Simpson clonality was calculated as the square root of Simpson's diversity index across productive rearrangements. The immuneACCESS repertoire file appears here via TCRdb, limited to in-frame rearrangements. These files lack a portion of the clones; in checked studies, under half of the deficit traces to unresolved V genes, and the cause of the others is not known. The D gene and trimming were derived from the DNA, and the V and J assignments and clone size from that table. For this sample there are tens of thousands of clones; roughly 91% appear just once. The top ten constitute 3.1% of the sample.

This record belongs to a study of blood T cell repertoires in COVID-19 (dated by TCRdb to the early 2020s). For the wider study: The collaborator samples originated in the United States, Italy and Spain and spanned the acute and convalescent phases of COVID-19. The prospective study material was composed of cDNA or gDNA derived from T cells, B-cell-depleted T cells, or PBMCs. Deeply sampled blood TCRbeta repertoires from subjects exposed to, actively infected with, or recovered from COVID-19 were included in the dataset. The repertoires were released in a freely available public database intended as a resource for research on the immune response to SARS-CoV-2. Samples came from the ongoing ImmuneRACE study (first 160 participants) plus 1,254 subjects from 6 global collaborators. A de-identified subject ID, COVID-19 status, age in years and sex were almost always included in the sample metadata. Where available, HLA class I and class II types were obtained from metadata supplied by the sample provider rather than from assay-based typing.

Reading from cysteine to phenylalanine, the CDR3 counts 13 amino acids. Only the CDR3 region is kept as DNA, spanning 39 bases read in frame from base 1. CDR1 and CDR2 are drawn from the germline V gene: MGHDK, SYGVNS. The V end loses 7 bases and the J end loses 2 bases, and a stretch of 9 bases separates them. Points the paper makes about the study in general: Clinical and demographic metadata were provided uncurated, with the amount varying by source and participant.

The clonotype comes from a human donor in a cohort sampled during active COVID-19. The V gene is TRBV25-1 and the J gene is TRBJ2-1; the D gene is perhaps TRBD2, from 6 matching bases. Sequenced input: peripheral blood. CDR3 sequence: CASTGAAYNEQFF. The DNA sequence is given as TGTGCCAGCACGGGAGCCGCCTACAATGAGCAGTTCTTC.